These 17 T cell receptor beta chains originate from one sample sequenced in a study of beta chain features in type 1 diabetes. Expressed TCRB transcripts were sequenced because the entire RNA isolate underwent reverse transcription. Data came from immunoSEQ multiplex PCR; TCRdb stores just in-frame clones and leaves some out. Seen here are around 300,000 clones, more than 9.5% observed once, and the top ten hold more than 0.015%. The sample taken for sequencing was naive CD4+ T cells from blood. These receptors originate from a woman aged 25 to 39 in good health.

A few counts support this clone. CDR3 sequence (DNA): TGTGCCAGTACAGACAGGTATCAGCCCCAGCATTTT. Amino acids: CASTDRYQPQHF. The chain uses TRBV19 and TRBJ1-5; D possibly corresponds to TRBD1 (6 bases). There are 12 residues in the CDR3. Germline values: CDR1 LNHDA, CDR2 SQIVND (reference sequence). Between the trimmed V and J ends, which lost 7 bases and 5 bases, there was a span of 9 bases.

This clone was seen more than once but under ten times. The CDR3 protein is CASSPLESYGYTF. The CDR3 DNA reads TGTGCCAGCAGTCCCCTAGAGAGCTATGGCTACACCTTC. The gene calls are TRBV25-1 and TRBJ1-2, with D unclear. This CDR3 spans 13 amino acids. V dropped 5 bases and J dropped 4 bases, with 11 bases sitting between them. Germline V lookup: CDR1 MGHDK, CDR2 SYGVNS.

There are a few counts of this clone. The chain combines TRBV5-1 with TRBJ2-6; tentative D call: TRBD2 (6 bases). V gave up 4 bases and J gave up 2 bases, with 16 bases separating them. The CDR3 extends over 17 amino acids. CDR1 and CDR2 from the germline V gene are SGHRS and YFSETQ. CDR3 sequence (DNA): TGCGCCAGCAGCACCCTGGCGGGGACGACTGGGGCCAACGTCCTGACTTTC. It translates to CASSTLAGTTGANVLTF.

This clone has a handful of counts. The chain is built from TRBV7-9 and TRBJ2-3; 9 bases align to TRBD2. The CDR3 is made up of 16 amino acids. Germline trimming cut 5 bases from V and 7 bases from J; bases unmatched to any gene: 13. Per the germline V gene, CDR1 is SEHNR and CDR2 is FQNEAQ (reference sequence). The chain's CDR3 is CASSVKGTSPANTQYF. The CDR3 DNA reads as TGTGCCAGCAGCGTCAAGGGGACTAGCCCCGCCAATACGCAGTATTTT. Supplemented by reference TRBV7-9 and TRBJ2-3, the full variable domain reads DTGVSQNPRHKITKRGQNVTFRCDPISEHNRLYWYRQTLGQGPEFLTYFQNEAQLEKSRLLSDRFSAERPKGSFSTLEIQRTEQGDSAMYLCASSVKGTSPANTQYFGPGTRLTVL.

The chain carries TRBV14 and TRBJ2-5; D remains ambiguous. V lost 3 bases to trimming and J lost 1 base, with 3 bases between them. From germline, CDR1 is SGHDN and CDR2 FVKESK. This CDR3 has 12 residues. The CDR3 DNA follows: TGTGCCAGCAGCCAGCGCCAAGAGACCCAGTACTTC. It is translated as CASSQRQETQYF.

This clone was observed a handful of times. The rearrangement joins TRBV11-1 to TRBJ2-6; tentatively, D is TRBD1 (5 bases). CDR3 length: 18 residues. V lost 1 base and J 0 bases, leaving 13 bases between the germline ends. CDR1 is SGHAT and CDR2 is FQDESV in the germline V gene (reference sequence). The CDR3 spells CASSLVGQALSGANVLTF. The CDR3 DNA sequence: TGTGCCAGCAGCTTAGTGGGGCAGGCCCTCTCTGGGGCCAACGTCCTGACTTTC.

This clone occurred a few times. V gene TRBV29-1 combines with J gene TRBJ2-5, with 8 bases lining up with TRBD1. The CDR3 extends over 16 amino acids. V lost 3 bases to trimming and J lost 2 bases; unmatched junction nucleotides: 11. Germline loops: CDR1 SQVTM, CDR2 ANQGSEA. CDR3 DNA: TGCAGCGTTGAGATGAGACAGGGGATATTTCAAGAGACCCAGTACTTC. Protein product: CSVEMRQGIFQETQYF.

The chain uses TRBV28 and TRBJ2-2; D may be TRBD2 (5 bases). CDR1 is MDHEN, CDR2 SYDVKM, per germline. The CDR3 consists of 14 residues. The V gene lost 7 bases and the J gene lost 6 bases, with 15 bases spanning the gap. CDR3 sequence reads: CASISNAGSGELFF. The CDR3 DNA sequence: TGTGCCAGCATCTCAAACGCGGGTTCCGGGGAGCTGTTTTTT.

This clone showed up just a few times. The chain links TRBV7-9 to TRBJ2-7; D might be TRBD1 (6 bases). The CDR3 sequence is 13 residues long. Germline CDR1 SEHNR, CDR2 FQNEAQ (reference sequence). The ends were cut back, 4 bases at V and 2 bases at J, with 9 bases in the middle. The CDR3 nucleotides read TGTGCCAGCAGCTCGACAGGAGCCTACGAGCAGTACTTC. Its protein product is CASSSTGAYEQYF.

The rearrangement uses TRBV30 and TRBJ2-7, with 9 nucleotides matching TRBD1. Per germline, CDR1 GTSNPN and CDR2 SVGIG (reference sequence). The CDR3 has 13 amino acids. V trimming: 5 bases; J trimming: 6 bases; junction bases outside the gene matches: 8. The CDR3 is CAWSTGGTPEQYF. The DNA for the CDR3 is TGTGCCTGGTCGACAGGGGGGACTCCCGAGCAGTACTTC.

This clone was detected a few times. V gene TRBV9 combines with J gene TRBJ2-1; 9 bases fit TRBD2. The CDR3 length is 16 residues. Losses at the gene ends were 0 bases for V and 3 bases for J; bases not matched to a gene: 4. Germline CDR1 SGDLS, CDR2 YYNGEE. In DNA, the CDR3 is TGTGCCAGCAGCGTAGGGCTAGCGGGATTCTACAATGAGCAGTTCTTC. As protein: CASSVGLAGFYNEQFF.

This clone came up a few times. V and J are TRBV5-1 and TRBJ2-5; 7 nucleotides align to TRBD1. The CDR3 is 15 residues long. J gave up 1 base and V 3 bases, and 6 bases lay outside the gene matches. Germline CDR1 reads SGHRS; CDR2 reads YFSETQ. CDR3: CASSSGQVSQETQYF. For the CDR3, the DNA is TGCGCCAGCAGCTCCGGACAGGTCTCCCAAGAGACCCAGTACTTC.

This chain connects TRBV7-3 to TRBJ2-1; 12 bases map to TRBD2. CDR1 is SGHTA, CDR2 FQGTGA, per germline. This CDR3 spans 16 amino acids. Trimming took 2 bases from V and 9 from J; bases not matched to a gene: 8. CDR3: CASSLLLTSGSGEQFF. DNA for the CDR3: TGTGCCAGCAGCTTACTGTTGACTAGCGGGAGTGGTGAGCAGTTCTTC.

This clone was observed a few times. At the DNA level, this CDR3 is encoded by other sequences in the same sample as well. The chain has TRBV25-1 and TRBJ2-3; TRBD1 aligns across 7 bases. Germline CDR1 and CDR2: MGHDK and SYGVNS. The CDR3 is 13 amino acids. The V gene end was trimmed by 6 bases and the J gene end by 3 bases; junction bases not matched to a gene: 3. CDR3 coding DNA: TGTGCCAGCAGCGTGACAGGGACAGATACGCAGTATTTT. It encodes CASSVTGTDTQYF.

The chain couples TRBV30 to TRBJ1-5; D is unclear. The CDR3 runs to 14 residues. CDR1 GTSNPN and CDR2 SVGIG come from the germline V gene (reference sequence). The V gene lost 1 base and the J gene lost 7 bases, with 14 bases spanning the gap. Written as DNA, the CDR3 is TGTGCCTGGAGTGAACCCGGTAGCTGGCAGCCCCAGCATTTT. Residues: CAWSEPGSWQPQHF.

The chain uses TRBV18 and TRBJ1-4; no firm D call. The CDR3 covers 15 residues. CDR1 is KGHSH, CDR2 LQKENI, per germline. Trimming took off 6 bases at V and 3 bases at J, with 14 bases between the two ends. The CDR3 DNA follows: TGTGCCAGCTCGCACTCTACCGTACCTAATGAAAAACTGTTTTTT. This codes for CASSHSTVPNEKLFF.

The V gene is TRBV7-2, the J gene TRBJ2-2; 7 nucleotides agree with TRBD1. Per germline, CDR1 SGHTA and CDR2 FQGNSA. The CDR3 has 15 residues. With 4 bases clipped from V and 1 base from J, the junction kept 3 bases outside the gene matches. The DNA of the CDR3 is TGTGCCAGCAGCTACGGGACAGTGAACACCGGGGAGCTGTTTTTT. Amino acid sequence: CASSYGTVNTGELFF.